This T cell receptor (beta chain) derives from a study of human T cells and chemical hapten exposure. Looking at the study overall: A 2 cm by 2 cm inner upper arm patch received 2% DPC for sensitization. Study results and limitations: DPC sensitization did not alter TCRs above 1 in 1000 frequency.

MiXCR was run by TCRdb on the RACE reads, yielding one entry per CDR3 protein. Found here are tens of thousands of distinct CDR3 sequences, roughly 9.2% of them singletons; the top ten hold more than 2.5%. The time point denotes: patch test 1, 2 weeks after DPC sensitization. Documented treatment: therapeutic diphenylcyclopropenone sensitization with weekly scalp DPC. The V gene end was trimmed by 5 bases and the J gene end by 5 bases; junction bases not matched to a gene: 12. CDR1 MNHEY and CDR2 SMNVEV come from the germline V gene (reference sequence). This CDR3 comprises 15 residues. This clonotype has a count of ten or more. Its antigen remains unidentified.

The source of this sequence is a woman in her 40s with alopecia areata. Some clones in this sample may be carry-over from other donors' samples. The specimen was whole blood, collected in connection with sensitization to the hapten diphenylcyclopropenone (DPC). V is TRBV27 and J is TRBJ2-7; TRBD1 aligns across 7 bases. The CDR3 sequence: CASSTNRGSGNEQYF. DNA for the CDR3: TGTGCCAGCAGTACCAACAGGGGAAGTGGGAACGAGCAGTACTTC.